This passage covers 2 T cell receptor beta chains from one sample sequenced in a study of PD-1 blockade in classical Hodgkin lymphoma. Profiled with immunoSEQ multiplex PCR; TCRdb holds only in-frame clones, not every one. The table shows around 13,000 clones, with more than 75% occurring only once. Relapse was seen in all patients after autologous stem cell transplantation, and brentuximab vedotin exposure was variable. Specimen: peripheral blood mononuclear cells (PBMCs), collected at baseline. All receptors derive from a human donor with classical Hodgkin lymphoma.

This rearrangement joins TRBV7-3 to TRBJ2-3; 8 bases are shared with TRBD2. This CDR3 spans 14 amino acids. Trimming removed 2 bases from V and 8 bases from J; junction bases left unmatched: 6. Germline values: CDR1 SGHTA, CDR2 FQGTGA. CDR3 nucleotide sequence: TGTGCCAGCAGCTTAGGCGGGGGGAAACGTACGCAGTATTTT. Its protein product is CASSLGGGKRTQYF.

The chain combines TRBV19 with TRBJ1-1, with D hard to call. CDR1 is LNHDA, CDR2 SQIVND, per germline (reference sequence). The CDR3 sequence is 10 residues long. Trimming stripped 6 bases from V and 7 bases from J, with 6 bases between. As DNA, the CDR3 is TGTGCCAGTAGAGGACTTGAAGCTTTCTTT. Residues: CASRGLEAFF.